Listed here are 27 T cell receptor beta chains from one sample, sequenced in a study of cytomegalovirus exposure and HLA in healthy donors. Primers for the PCR totalled 60 Vbeta and 13 Jbeta. Only in-frame clones appear in the TCRdb table, and some are missing; sequencing was by immunoSEQ multiplex PCR. Of 150,000 to 200,000 clones listed, about 88% are singletons. Input material: PBMCs. The receptors derive from a man aged 30 to 39 in good health and CMV-seropositive.

This chain uses TRBV30 with TRBJ1-5; TRBD1 agrees at 7 bases. With V trimmed by 2 bases and J by 6 bases, 4 bases remained unmatched. This CDR3 has 13 amino acids. CDR1 GTSNPN and CDR2 SVGIG come from the germline V gene (reference sequence). For the CDR3, the DNA is TGTGCCTGGAGTTCGACAGGGAGTCAGCCCCAGCATTTT. Protein: CAWSSTGSQPQHF. Full variable domain (outside the CDR3, taken from reference TRBV30 and TRBJ1-5): SQTIHQWPATLVQPVGSPLSLECTVEGTSNPNLYWYRQAAGRGLQLLFYSVGIGQISSEVPQNLSASRPQDRQFILSSKKLLLSDSGFYLCAWSSTGSQPQHFGDGTRLSIL.

This sequence joins TRBV5-5 and TRBJ2-7; D is undetermined. The CDR3 extends over 16 amino acids. Germline V gives CDR1 SGHKS, CDR2 YYEKEE (reference sequence). Trimming pared 2 bases from V and 2 bases from J, leaving 17 bases between. CDR3 DNA: TGTGCCAGCAGCTTTTCCCTAGGCGGAGAACCCTACGAGCAGTACGTC. It translates to CASSFSLGGEPYEQYV.

The chain combines TRBV15 with TRBJ1-1, with D unclear. Looked up from germline, CDR1 is LNHNV and CDR2 is YYDKDF (reference sequence). This CDR3 comprises 16 residues. Trimming removed 1 base from V and 5 bases from J, with 17 bases in between. DNA for the CDR3: TGTGCCACCAGCAGAGGTTGGGAGGACGGGCGGACTGAAGCTTTCTTT. Translating it yields CATSRGWEDGRTEAFF.

The chain recombines TRBV19 with TRBJ1-5, with 7 bases matching TRBD1. V shed 4 bases, J shed 2 bases, and the junction held 5 bases outside the gene matches. This CDR3 is 15 amino acids long. Looked up from germline, CDR1 is LNHDA and CDR2 is SQIVND (reference sequence). The CDR3 DNA reads as TGTGCCAGTAGTACGACAGGGTCTCGCAATCAGCCCCAGCATTTT. This encodes CASSTTGSRNQPQHF.

The gene calls are TRBV19 and TRBJ2-2; 8 bases match TRBD1. This CDR3 has 15 residues. Per the germline V gene, CDR1 is LNHDA and CDR2 is SQIVND (reference sequence). V lost 3 bases, J lost 5 bases, and 5 bases stayed unmatched. CDR3 sequence: CASSIDTGGTGELFF. In DNA form, the CDR3 reads TGTGCCAGTAGTATCGACACAGGGGGAACCGGGGAGCTGTTTTTT.

The chain is built from TRBV4-2 and TRBJ1-2; D is possibly TRBD1 (6 bases). CDR1 and CDR2 from the germline V gene are LGHNA and YNFKEQ. V dropped 0 bases and J dropped 0 bases, with 26 bases sitting between them. The CDR3 is 21 residues long. CDR3 in amino acids: CASSQDRLGRPGGPANYGYTF. In nucleotides, the CDR3 is TGTGCCAGCAGCCAAGATAGATTGGGTCGGCCGGGGGGCCCAGCTAACTATGGCTACACCTTC.

The V gene is TRBV5-1, the J gene TRBJ1-1; 8 nucleotides match TRBD1. The V segment lost 4 bases and the J segment 7 bases; nucleotides outside the gene matches: 6. The length of the CDR3 is 13 residues. The V gene's germline CDR1 is SGHRS and CDR2 YFSETQ. CDR3 sequence (DNA): TGCGCCAGCAGCAATCAGGGGGCAGGTGAAGCTTTCTTT. Translation: CASSNQGAGEAFF.

The chain recombines TRBV7-2 with TRBJ1-2; 7 nucleotides match TRBD1. The germline CDR1 and CDR2 sequences are SGHTA and FQGNSA. The CDR3 covers 16 residues. V was clipped by 6 bases and J by 1 base; unmatched bases: 11. The chain's CDR3 is CASRPKGAWDNYGYTF. Written as DNA, the CDR3 is TGTGCCAGCAGGCCCAAGGGGGCATGGGATAACTATGGCTACACCTTC.

This sequence joins TRBV29-1 and TRBJ2-3; TRBD2 matches 10 bases. CDR1 SQVTM and CDR2 ANQGSEA come from the germline V gene. The CDR3 spans 13 residues. Trimming cost V 6 bases and J 6 bases; bases outside gene matches: 6. CDR3 nucleotide sequence: TGCAGCGTCCGGACTAGCGGACCTGATACGCAGTATTTT. As protein: CSVRTSGPDTQYF.

J is TRBJ2-5 and V is TRBV7-9; TRBD2 might be the D (6 bases). Germline V gene data show CDR1 as SEHNR and CDR2 as FQNEAQ (reference sequence). Between the trimmed V and J ends, which lost 1 base and 5 bases, there was a span of 14 bases. The CDR3 is 15 residues long. The CDR3 sequence: CASSLEAGSRETQYF. CDR3 sequence (DNA): TGTGCCAGCAGCTTAGAGGCCGGGAGCAGGGAGACCCAGTACTTC.

This clone was counted between two and nine times. The CDR3 is CASSGQGTSYEQYF. DNA of the CDR3: TGTGCCAGCAGTGGACAGGGAACCAGCTACGAGCAGTACTTC. The V call is TRBV2, the J call TRBJ2-7, with 7 bases fitting TRBD1. With 4 bases clipped from V and 3 bases from J, the junction kept 6 bases outside the gene matches. The CDR3 length is 14 residues. From germline, CDR1 is SNHLY and CDR2 FYNNEI.

The chain links TRBV5-4 to TRBJ2-1, with a weak D call TRBD2 (6 bases). V was clipped by 4 bases and J by 0 bases, with 14 bases between them. The CDR3 loop spans 16 amino acids. Germline loops: CDR1 SGHNT, CDR2 YYREEE (reference sequence). CDR3 coding DNA: TGTGCCAGCAGCGCGGGGACTTACTTCTCCTACAATGAGCAGTTCTTC. Translated, it gives CASSAGTYFSYNEQFF.

DNA for the CDR3: TGTGCCAGCAGTGAAAAGGGGGCCTTCCAAGAGACCCAGTACTTC. It codes for CASSEKGAFQETQYF. V gene TRBV6-1 combines with J gene TRBJ2-5; the match to TRBD1 covers 7 bases. The V gene end was trimmed by 2 bases and the J gene end by 1 base; junction bases not matched to a gene: 4. Germline CDR1 and CDR2: MNHNS and SASEGT. The CDR3 is 15 residues long.

A single count supports this clone. The chain carries TRBV18 and TRBJ2-7; D is undetermined. V shed 5 bases and J shed 7 bases, with 12 bases lying between them. Germline V gives CDR1 KGHSH, CDR2 LQKENI. The CDR3 loop spans 12 amino acids. This chain's CDR3 is CASSATGWEQYV. CDR3 DNA: TGTGCCAGCTCAGCGACGGGCTGGGAGCAGTACGTC.

A note on this clone: The same CDR3 arises from other DNA sequences in this sample as well. The chain combines TRBV5-1 with TRBJ1-2; 8 bases line up with TRBD1. The germline V gene has CDR1 SGHRS and CDR2 YFSETQ. Unmatched junction bases numbered 6, after V lost 4 bases and J lost 4 bases. The CDR3 is 14 amino acids. The CDR3 DNA reads as TGCGCCAGCAGCCTCGGACAGGGTGGCTATGGCTACACCTTC. Translated, it gives CASSLGQGGYGYTF.

With respect to this clone: Other DNA sequences from this sample encode an identical CDR3 as well. The chain combines TRBV19 with TRBJ1-2; possible D gene TRBD1, 6 bases. This CDR3 spans 14 amino acids. CDR1 is LNHDA and CDR2 is SQIVND in the germline V gene (reference sequence). V was shortened by 3 bases and J by 3 bases, with 11 bases between the two germline ends. For the CDR3, the DNA is TGTGCCAGTAGTATCCTTCAGGGGTACTATGGCTACACCTTC. Amino acid sequence: CASSILQGYYGYTF.

The chain employs TRBV30 and TRBJ2-1; D unclear. From germline, CDR1 is GTSNPN and CDR2 SVGIG (reference sequence). This CDR3 has 11 amino acids. V lost 5 bases and J 8 bases, leaving 10 bases between the germline ends. Here the CDR3 DNA reads TGTGCCTGGGCTTTTCAGGATGAGCAGTTCTTC. Encoded protein: CAWAFQDEQFF. Full variable domain (remainder filled in from reference TRBV30 and TRBJ2-1): SQTIHQWPATLVQPVGSPLSLECTVEGTSNPNLYWYRQAAGRGLQLLFYSVGIGQISSEVPQNLSASRPQDRQFILSSKKLLLSDSGFYLCAWAFQDEQFFGPGTRLTVL.

The chain carries TRBV2 and TRBJ1-2; D gene uncertain. The germline V and J ends were trimmed by 0 bases and 1 base, with 9 bases remaining between them. The CDR3 spans 15 residues. The germline gives CDR1 SNHLY, CDR2 FYNNEI. CDR3 region: CASSEARTNNYGYTF. CDR3 in DNA: TGTGCCAGCAGTGAAGCCCGCACAAATAACTATGGCTACACCTTC.

The genes are TRBV14 and TRBJ2-1, with a possible D match to TRBD2 (6 bases). Germline CDR1 and CDR2: SGHDN and FVKESK. Trimming stripped 4 bases from V and 4 bases from J, with 11 bases between. The CDR3 loop spans 14 amino acids. The CDR3 DNA sequence: TGTGCCAGCAGCCCCGGGACTGTATACAATGAGCAGTTCTTC. Its protein product is CASSPGTVYNEQFF.

The rearrangement uses TRBV4-3 and TRBJ1-6, with TRBD1 identical over 12 bases. Germline CDR1 is LGHNA and CDR2 is YSLEER. The CDR3 length is 16 residues. V lost 3 bases to trimming and J lost 10 bases; unmatched junction nucleotides: 7. DNA for the CDR3: TGCGCCAGCAGCCAGGACCGGGACAGGGGGCGATCACCCCTCCACTTT. Encoded protein: CASSQDRDRGRSPLHF.

This chain uses TRBV7-6 with TRBJ2-1; 8 nucleotides match TRBD2. The junction had 9 bases not matched to a gene; V was cut back by 3 bases and J by 5 bases. Germline loops: CDR1 SGHVS, CDR2 FNYEAQ. The CDR3 has 16 amino acids. CDR3 region: CASSLGSGSLNNEQFF. The CDR3 DNA sequence: TGTGCCAGCAGCTTGGGGAGCGGGAGTCTGAACAATGAGCAGTTCTTC.

The chain employs TRBV19 and TRBJ2-1; 7 bases are a match to TRBD1. The junction had 4 bases not matched to a gene; V was cut back by 3 bases and J by 8 bases. The CDR3 has 13 residues. Looked up from germline, CDR1 is LNHDA and CDR2 is SQIVND (reference sequence). The CDR3 loop is CASSILQGHEQFF. For the CDR3, the DNA is TGTGCCAGTAGTATCTTACAGGGGCATGAGCAGTTCTTC.

The rearrangement joins TRBV7-3 to TRBJ2-7; D is undetermined. The CDR3 has 15 amino acids. The germline V and J ends were trimmed by 2 bases and 3 bases, with 14 bases remaining between them. Germline-derived CDR1 and CDR2 are SGHTA and FQGTGA. In DNA, the CDR3 is TGTGCCAGCAGCTTAGGAAGGTTACCGTACTACGAGCAGTACGTC. It encodes CASSLGRLPYYEQYV.

The CDR3 DNA reads TGTGCCAGCAGTTCCGGCGGGGGGGACTATGGCTACACCTTC. Protein product: CASSSGGGDYGYTF. The chain carries TRBV27 and TRBJ1-2; possible D gene TRBD1, 5 bases. Trimming pared 4 bases from V and 3 bases from J, leaving 12 bases between. This CDR3 comprises 14 residues. The germline gives CDR1 MNHEY, CDR2 SMNVEV (reference sequence).

This chain links TRBV6-5 with TRBJ1-2; possibly TRBD1 for D (5 bases). V lost 3 bases and J lost 5, with 13 bases in between. This CDR3 is built from 14 residues. Germline V gives CDR1 MNHEY, CDR2 SVGAGI. The DNA for the CDR3 is TGTGCCAGCAGTTATACAGGAAACGCTTATGGCTACACCTTC. It is translated as CASSYTGNAYGYTF.

This clone has more than one count but fewer than ten. The CDR3, as DNA: TGTGCCAGCAGCTCAGGGATGAATCAGCCCCAGCATTTT. Translation gives CASSSGMNQPQHF. This chain links TRBV2 with TRBJ1-5; D possibly corresponds to TRBD1 (5 bases). This CDR3 is 13 amino acids long. The germline V gene has CDR1 SNHLY and CDR2 FYNNEI. V was clipped by 6 bases and J by 4 bases, with 10 bases between them.

J is TRBJ2-1 and V is TRBV5-1; a weak D match, TRBD2 (5 bases). V gave up 0 bases and J gave up 7 bases, with 11 bases separating them. This CDR3 region has 14 residues. In germline, CDR1 is SGHRS, CDR2 YFSETQ. The CDR3 spells CASSLAGTSNEQFF. In DNA form, the CDR3 reads TGCGCCAGCAGCTTGGCGGGAACTAGTAATGAGCAGTTCTTC.